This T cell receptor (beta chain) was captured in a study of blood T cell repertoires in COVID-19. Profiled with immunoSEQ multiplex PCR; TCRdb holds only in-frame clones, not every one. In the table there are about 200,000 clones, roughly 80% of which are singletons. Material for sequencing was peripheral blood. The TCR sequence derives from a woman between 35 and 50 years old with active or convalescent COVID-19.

Here the CDR3 reads CASSRDIAGANVLTF. The CDR3 DNA sequence: TGTGCCAGCAGCAGAGACATTGCTGGGGCCAACGTCCTGACTTTC. The genes are TRBV21-1 and TRBJ2-6; TRBD1, as called in the table, went unchecked against the DNA. TRBV21-1 is a recognized pseudogene. The CDR3 spans 15 residues.